This T cell receptor (beta chain) was recovered during a study of breast tumors, draining lymph nodes, adjacent tissues. CDR1 and CDR2 from the germline V gene are KGHDR and SFDVKD. V was clipped by 2 bases and J by 7 bases, with 4 bases between them. The CDR3 loop spans 11 amino acids. Whole-study results and caveats: Data only fit, rather than demonstrated, lymph node origin of most tumor T cells. Tumor repertoires ranked between lymph nodes and nontumor tissue in diversity, with V and J gene preferences. The data were judged consistent with most tumor T cells coming from lymph node and expanding in tumor. Tumor and nontumor repertoires were significantly more similar in luminal-like than in basal-like breast cancer.

TCRdb redid the calling of the multiplex PCR reads with MiXCR, one entry per CDR3 protein. The table records about 25,000 distinct CDR3 sequences, roughly 21% of them present only once. This clonotype was observed many times. Its antigen is currently unknown. The specimen sequenced was breast tumor tissue. V is TRBV24-1 and J is TRBJ2-5; D not certain. The sequence was obtained from a female donor with breast cancer. Some clones in this sample may be carry-over from other donors' samples. Written as DNA, the CDR3 is TGTGCCACCAGTGATTACGGGACCCAGTACTTC. It codes for CATSDYGTQYF.